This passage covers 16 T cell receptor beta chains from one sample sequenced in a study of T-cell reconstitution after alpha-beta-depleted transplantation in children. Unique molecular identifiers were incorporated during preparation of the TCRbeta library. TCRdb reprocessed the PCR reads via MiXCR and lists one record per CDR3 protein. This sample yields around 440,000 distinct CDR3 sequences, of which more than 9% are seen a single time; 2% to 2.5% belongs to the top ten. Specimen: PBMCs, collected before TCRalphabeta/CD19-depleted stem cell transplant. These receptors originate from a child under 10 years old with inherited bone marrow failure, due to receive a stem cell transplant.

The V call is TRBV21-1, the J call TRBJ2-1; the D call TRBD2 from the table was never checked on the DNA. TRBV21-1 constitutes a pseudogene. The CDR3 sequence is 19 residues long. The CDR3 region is CAREGTPRLVGGVANEQFF. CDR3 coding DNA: TGTGCCAGAGAAGGGACACCGCGACTAGTGGGGGGGGTGGCCAATGAGCAGTTCTTC.

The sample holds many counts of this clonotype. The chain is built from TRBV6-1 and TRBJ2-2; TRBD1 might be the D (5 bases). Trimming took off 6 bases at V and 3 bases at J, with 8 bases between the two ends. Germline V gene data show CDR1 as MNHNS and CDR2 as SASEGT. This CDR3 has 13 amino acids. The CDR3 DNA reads TGTGCCAGCAGCGACAGCGACACCGGGGAGCTGTTTTTT. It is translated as CASSDSDTGELFF.

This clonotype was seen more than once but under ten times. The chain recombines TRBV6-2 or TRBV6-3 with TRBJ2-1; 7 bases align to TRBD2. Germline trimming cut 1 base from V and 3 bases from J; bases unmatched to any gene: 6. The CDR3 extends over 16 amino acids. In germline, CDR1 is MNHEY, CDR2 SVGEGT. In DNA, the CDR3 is TGTGCCAGCAGTTACTTACTAGCGAGGCTCTACAATGAGCAGTTCTTC. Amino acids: CASSYLLARLYNEQFF.

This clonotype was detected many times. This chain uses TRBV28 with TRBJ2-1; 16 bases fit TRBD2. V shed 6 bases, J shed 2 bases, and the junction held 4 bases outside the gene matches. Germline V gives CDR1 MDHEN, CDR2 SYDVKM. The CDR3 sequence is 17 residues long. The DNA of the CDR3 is TGTGCCAGCAGAGGGACTAGCGGGAGGGCCGCCTACAATGAGCAGTTCTTC. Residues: CASRGTSGRAAYNEQFF.

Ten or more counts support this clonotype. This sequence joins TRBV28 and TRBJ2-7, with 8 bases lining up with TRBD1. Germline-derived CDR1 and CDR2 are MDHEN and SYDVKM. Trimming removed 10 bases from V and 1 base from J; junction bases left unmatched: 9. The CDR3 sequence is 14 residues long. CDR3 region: CAIHPGGASYEQYF. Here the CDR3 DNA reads TGTGCCATCCATCCAGGGGGCGCGTCCTACGAGCAGTACTTC.

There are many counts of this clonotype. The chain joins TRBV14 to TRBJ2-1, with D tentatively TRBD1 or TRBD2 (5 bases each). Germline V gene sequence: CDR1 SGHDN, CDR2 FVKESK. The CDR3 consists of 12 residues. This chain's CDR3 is CASGLRSDEQFF. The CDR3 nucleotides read TGTGCTTCGGGGCTCCGGAGCGATGAGCAGTTCTTC.

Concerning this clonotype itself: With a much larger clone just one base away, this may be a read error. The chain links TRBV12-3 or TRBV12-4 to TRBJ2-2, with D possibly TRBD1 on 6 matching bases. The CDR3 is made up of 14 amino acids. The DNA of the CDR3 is TGTACCAGCAGAAGGGGACAGAACACCGGGGAGCTGTTTTTT. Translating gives CTSRRGQNTGELFF.

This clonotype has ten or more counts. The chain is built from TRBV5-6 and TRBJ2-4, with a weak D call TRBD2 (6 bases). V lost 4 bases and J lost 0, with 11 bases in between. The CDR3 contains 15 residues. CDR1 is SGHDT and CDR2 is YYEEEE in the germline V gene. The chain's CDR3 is CASSAPGLAKNIQYF. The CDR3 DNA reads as TGTGCCAGCAGCGCCCCGGGACTAGCCAAAAACATTCAGTACTTC.

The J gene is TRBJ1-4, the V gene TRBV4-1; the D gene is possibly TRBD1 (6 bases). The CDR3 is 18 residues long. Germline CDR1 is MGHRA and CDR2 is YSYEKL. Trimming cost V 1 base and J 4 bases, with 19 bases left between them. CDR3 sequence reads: CASSQGGGRGRINEKLFF. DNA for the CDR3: TGCGCCAGCAGCCAAGGAGGCGGCAGGGGAAGAATTAATGAAAAACTGTTTTTT.

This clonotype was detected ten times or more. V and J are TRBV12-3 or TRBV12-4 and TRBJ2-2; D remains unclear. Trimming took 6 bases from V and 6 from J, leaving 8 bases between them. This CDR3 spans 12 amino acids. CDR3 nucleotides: TGTGCCAGCAGGTCCGGGTCCGGGGAGCTGTTTTTT. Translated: CASRSGSGELFF.

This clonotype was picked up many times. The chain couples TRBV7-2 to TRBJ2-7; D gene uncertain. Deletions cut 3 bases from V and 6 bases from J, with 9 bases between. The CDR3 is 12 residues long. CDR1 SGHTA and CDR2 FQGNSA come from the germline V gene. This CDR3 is CASSFSSTEQYF. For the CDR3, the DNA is TGTGCCAGCAGCTTTTCCTCTACCGAGCAGTACTTC.

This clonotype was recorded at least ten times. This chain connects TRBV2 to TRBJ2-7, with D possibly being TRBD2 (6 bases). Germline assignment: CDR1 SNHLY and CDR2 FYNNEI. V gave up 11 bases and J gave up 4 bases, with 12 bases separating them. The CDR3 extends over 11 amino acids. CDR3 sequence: CAGGPRYEQYF. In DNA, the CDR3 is TGTGCCGGAGGGCCTAGGTACGAGCAGTACTTC.

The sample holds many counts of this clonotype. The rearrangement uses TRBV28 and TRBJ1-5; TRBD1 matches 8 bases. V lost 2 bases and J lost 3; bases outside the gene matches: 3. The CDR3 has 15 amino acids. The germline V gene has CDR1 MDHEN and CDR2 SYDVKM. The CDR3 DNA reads TGTGCCAGCAGTTTACAGGGGGCCCTCAATCAGCCCCAGCATTTT. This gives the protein CASSLQGALNQPQHF.

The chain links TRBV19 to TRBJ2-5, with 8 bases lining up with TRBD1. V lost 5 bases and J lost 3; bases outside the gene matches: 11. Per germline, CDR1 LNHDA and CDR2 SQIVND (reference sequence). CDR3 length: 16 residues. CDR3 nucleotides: TGTGCCAGTAGTGTCTCTCATCTACAGGGGGAAGAGACCCAGTACTTC. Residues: CASSVSHLQGEETQYF.

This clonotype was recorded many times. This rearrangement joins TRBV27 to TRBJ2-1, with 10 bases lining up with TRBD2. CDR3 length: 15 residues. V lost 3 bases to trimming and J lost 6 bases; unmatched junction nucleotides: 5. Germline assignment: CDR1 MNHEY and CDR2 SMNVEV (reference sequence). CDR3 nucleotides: TGTGCCAGCAGTTTGGGGGCTAGCGGGAGCAATGAGCAGTTCTTC. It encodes CASSLGASGSNEQFF.

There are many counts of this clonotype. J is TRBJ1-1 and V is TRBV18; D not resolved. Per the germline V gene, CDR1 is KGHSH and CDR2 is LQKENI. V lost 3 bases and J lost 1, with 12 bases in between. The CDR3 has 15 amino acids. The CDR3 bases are TGTGCCAGCTCACCTTCTAACGGAGAGAACACTGAAGCTTTCTTT. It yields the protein CASSPSNGENTEAFF.